This T cell receptor (beta chain) was documented in a study of technical replicates of blood from several donors. The CDR3 is 16 residues long. CDR1 SGHTS and CDR2 YDEGEE come from the germline V gene. Between the trimmed V and J ends, which lost 3 bases and 7 bases, there was a span of 19 bases. TCRdb's table, derived via immunoSEQ multiplex PCR, lists solely in-frame clones and lacks some. There are roughly 72,000 clones in the sample; 80% to 95% occur only once, and about 0.4% lies in the top ten. The V gene is TRBV5-8, the J gene TRBJ1-4; TRBD1 might be the D (6 bases). The sample comprised T cells isolated from PBMCs. This TCR derives from a human donor in good health. CDR3 nucleotides: TGTGCCAGCAGCTCCTTTTCCACAGGGTGGGCTGAAAAACTGTTTTTT. Protein product: CASSSFSTGWAEKLFF.